Listed here are 27 T cell receptor beta chains from one sample, sequenced in a study of blood T cell repertoires in COVID-19. This table comes from immunoSEQ multiplex PCR, and its TCRdb copy is limited to in-frame clones, with some not included. This table holds 45,000 to 55,000 clones, about 86% found once. Source material: peripheral blood. All receptors derive from a man aged 65 to 85 with active COVID-19.

The chain couples TRBV10-3 to TRBJ2-3; 8 bases align to TRBD2. V lost 4 bases and J lost 3; bases outside the gene matches: 9. The CDR3 runs to 16 residues. Germline V lookup: CDR1 ENHRY, CDR2 SYGVKD. CDR3 amino acids: CAISGAASGWTDTQYF. CDR3 sequence (DNA): TGTGCCATCAGTGGGGCCGCTAGCGGGTGGACAGATACGCAGTATTTT.

Within the sample, this clone is medium-sized. The V call is TRBV5-6, the J call TRBJ2-1, with TRBD2 identical over 9 bases. The CDR3 sequence is 16 residues long. Trimming removed 4 bases from V and 8 bases from J; junction bases left unmatched: 13. Looked up from germline, CDR1 is SGHDT and CDR2 is YYEEEE. The CDR3 DNA reads TGTGCCAGCAGCCTCCCGCGGGAGCGGGGGGTTGATGAGCAGTTCTTC. Amino acid sequence: CASSLPRERGVDEQFF.

The V gene is TRBV15, the J gene TRBJ2-2; D is uncertain. With 0 bases removed from V and 2 bases from J, the gap between germline ends came to 4 bases. CDR1 is LNHNV and CDR2 is YYDKDF in the germline V gene (reference sequence). The CDR3 covers 14 residues. CDR3 in DNA: TGTGCCACCAGCAGAGATCCAAACACCGGGGAGCTGTTTTTT. This encodes CATSRDPNTGELFF.

The chain carries TRBV15 and TRBJ2-7, with 9 bases lining up with TRBD1. CDR3 length: 14 residues. The V segment lost 4 bases and the J segment 2 bases; nucleotides outside the gene matches: 3. The germline V gene has CDR1 LNHNV and CDR2 YYDKDF (reference sequence). The CDR3 here is CATSTRDRAYEQYF. CDR3 bases: TGTGCCACCAGCACCCGGGACAGGGCCTACGAGCAGTACTTC.

This clone showed up just a few times. V and J are TRBV6-4 and TRBJ1-1; no clear D. CDR1 is MRHNA, CDR2 SNTAGT, per germline. V dropped 3 bases and J dropped 0 bases, with 8 bases sitting between them. The CDR3 is 14 amino acids. The CDR3 sequence is CASSETILNTEAFF. The CDR3 nucleotides are TGTGCCAGCAGTGAAACAATTCTGAACACTGAAGCTTTCTTT.

This rearrangement joins TRBV15 to TRBJ1-2; tentatively, D is TRBD1 (5 bases). This CDR3 has 12 residues. The germline V gene has CDR1 LNHNV and CDR2 YYDKDF (reference sequence). Trimming pared 1 base from V and 8 bases from J, leaving 8 bases between. CDR3 in DNA: TGTGCCACCAGCAGAGTCGGGGGGGGCTACACCTTC. This translates into CATSRVGGGYTF. The variable domain in full, with the rest retrieved from reference TRBV15 and TRBJ1-2, is DAMVIQNPRYQVTQFGKPVTLSCSQTLNHNVMYWYQQKSSQAPKLLFHYYDKDFNNEADTPDNFQSRRPNTSFCFLDIRSPGLGDTAMYLCATSRVGGGYTFGSGTRLTVV.

The chain's CDR3 is CASRLIANTGELFF. CDR3 DNA sequence: TGTGCCAGCAGACTGATCGCGAACACCGGGGAGCTGTTTTTT. The rearrangement joins TRBV7-2 to TRBJ2-2, with D hard to call. The CDR3 is 14 amino acids. Trimming left V 6 bases short and J 0 bases short, with 8 bases between. Per germline, CDR1 SGHTA and CDR2 FQGNSA.

This clone was picked up one time. The rearrangement links TRBV6-5 to TRBJ1-1, with unresolved D. The CDR3 is made up of 11 amino acids. Trimming took 7 bases from V and 0 from J, leaving 3 bases between them. The germline V gene has CDR1 MNHEY and CDR2 SVGAGI. DNA for the CDR3: TGTGCCAGCACCATGAACACTGAAGCTTTCTTT. Encoded protein: CASTMNTEAFF.

The CDR3 loop is CASTREDGAYEQYF. In DNA form, the CDR3 reads TGTGCCAGCACCCGGGAGGACGGAGCCTACGAGCAGTACTTC. The gene calls are TRBV6-4 and TRBJ2-7; 7 bases are a match to TRBD2. V shed 7 bases, J shed 2 bases, and the junction held 8 bases outside the gene matches. Per germline, CDR1 MRHNA and CDR2 SNTAGT. The CDR3 totals 14 residues.

This clone was detected a few times. This chain links TRBV7-2 with TRBJ1-2, with TRBD1 as a possible D gene (6 bases). The germline V gene has CDR1 SGHTA and CDR2 FQGNSA. With 7 bases removed from V and 7 bases from J, the gap between germline ends came to 19 bases. The CDR3 spans 14 residues. The CDR3 bases are TGTGCCAGCAATCCAGCACAGGGCTGGGGTGGCTACACCTTC. Encoded protein: CASNPAQGWGGYTF.

The chain carries TRBV7-3 and TRBJ2-3; weak D call: TRBD2 (6 bases). The CDR3 is 14 residues long. Germline assignment: CDR1 SGHTA and CDR2 FQGTGA. Trimming cost V 3 bases and J 2 bases, with 9 bases left between them. CDR3: CASSFGTSTDTQYF. The CDR3 coding sequence is TGTGCCAGCAGCTTTGGGACTTCCACAGATACGCAGTATTTT.

The chain employs TRBV27 and TRBJ1-2, with D possibly TRBD1 on 6 matching bases. CDR1 and CDR2 from the germline V gene are MNHEY and SMNVEV (reference sequence). V was clipped by 5 bases and J by 7 bases, with 23 bases between them. CDR3 length equals 16 residues. The CDR3 DNA follows: TGTGCCAGCAGTCCCAAGGGGCTTACAGGGTTTAGTGGCTACACCTTC. Amino acids: CASSPKGLTGFSGYTF.

The genes are TRBV2 and TRBJ1-2; 7 nucleotides match TRBD1. Germline CDR1 is SNHLY and CDR2 is FYNNEI. This CDR3 is 16 amino acids long. With V trimmed by 6 bases and J by 3 bases, 13 bases remained unmatched. CDR3 nucleotide sequence: TGTGCCAGCAGAAGACAGGGACCCCCTAACTACTATGGCTACACCTTC. It is translated as CASRRQGPPNYYGYTF.

This clone occurred a few times. The rearrangement uses TRBV6-6 and TRBJ1-1; unclear D gene. In germline, CDR1 is MNHNY, CDR2 SVGAGI (reference sequence). CDR3 length equals 14 residues. V lost 6 bases and J 1 base, leaving 12 bases between the germline ends. The CDR3 loop reads CASSEELPNTEAFF. CDR3 DNA: TGTGCCAGCAGCGAGGAGCTCCCGAACACTGAAGCTTTCTTT.

CDR3 nucleotides: TGTGCCAGCAGCCCGGACACCGAAAACATTCAGTACTTC. This codes for CASSPDTENIQYF. The V call is TRBV5-4, the J call TRBJ2-4, with D tentatively TRBD1 (5 bases). This CDR3 comprises 13 residues. With 4 bases removed from V and 5 bases from J, the gap between germline ends came to 10 bases. Germline loops: CDR1 SGHNT, CDR2 YYREEE (reference sequence). Full variable domain (outside the CDR3, taken from reference TRBV5-4 and TRBJ2-4): ETGVTQSPTHLIKTRGQQVTLRCSSQSGHNTVSWYQQALGQGPQFIFQYYREEENGRGNFPPRFSGLQFPNYSSELNVNALELDDSALYLCASSPDTENIQYFGAGTRLSVL.

The chain has TRBV7-2 and TRBJ2-4; 8 bases align to TRBD1. Germline CDR1 reads SGHTA; CDR2 reads FQGNSA. CDR3 size: 17 residues. Trimming removed 1 base from V and 0 bases from J; junction bases left unmatched: 5. CDR3 in DNA: TGTGCCAGCAGCTTAGTGACAGGGGTGGGAGCCAAAAACATTCAGTACTTC. It yields the protein CASSLVTGVGAKNIQYF. The full variable domain, rest sourced from reference TRBV7-2 and TRBJ2-4, is GAGVSQSPSNKVTEKGKDVELRCDPISGHTALYWYRQSLGQGLEFLIYFQGNSAPDKSGLPSDRFSAERTGGSVSTLTIQRTQQEDSAVYLCASSLVTGVGAKNIQYFGAGTRLSVL.

The chain links TRBV27 to TRBJ1-2, with TRBD1 as a possible D gene (6 bases). V was pared by 2 bases and J by 6 bases, with 10 bases between. The CDR3 extends over 13 amino acids. Germline CDR1 and CDR2: MNHEY and SMNVEV (reference sequence). The CDR3 DNA is TGTGCCAGCAGTTTACTCAGGGGAGATGGCTACACCTTC. Translation: CASSLLRGDGYTF.

V gene TRBV5-1 combines with J gene TRBJ1-6, with TRBD1 matching over 12 bases. In germline, CDR1 is SGHRS, CDR2 YFSETQ. The CDR3 spans 17 residues. V shed 4 bases, J shed 6 bases, and the junction held 8 bases outside the gene matches. For the CDR3, the DNA is TGCGCCAGCAGCCCGGGGACAGGGGGCGCCGTTAATTCACCCCTCCACTTT. Its translation is CASSPGTGGAVNSPLHF.

The V and J genes are TRBV3-1 (or the pseudogene TRBV3-2) and TRBJ2-7; maybe TRBD1 (6 bases). The CDR3 runs 19 residues. Germline CDR1 LGHDT, CDR2 YNNKEL (reference sequence). Trimming removed 1 base from V and 2 bases from J, with 24 bases in between. The CDR3 loop is CASSQADRFRGPGPYEQYF. As DNA, the CDR3 is TGTGCCAGCAGCCAAGCAGACAGGTTCCGCGGACCCGGGCCCTACGAGCAGTACTTC.

The chain recombines TRBV19 with TRBJ1-5; 9 positions match TRBD1. The germline CDR1 and CDR2 sequences are LNHDA and SQIVND (reference sequence). The ends lost 10 bases at V and 4 bases at J; junction bases unmatched: 8. This CDR3 has 14 amino acids. DNA of the CDR3: TGTGCCACCCAGGGACAGGGAGGAAATCAGCCCCAGCATTTT. Its translation: CATQGQGGNQPQHF. The complete variable domain, with remaining parts taken from reference TRBV19 and TRBJ1-5, reads DGGITQSPKYLFRKEGQNVTLSCEQNLNHDAMYWYRQDPGQGLRLIYYSQIVNDFQKGDIAEGYSVSREKKESFPLTVTSAQKNPTAFYLCATQGQGGNQPQHFGDGTRLSIL.

This clone counts as medium-sized. The V and J genes are TRBV5-4 and TRBJ2-2; 9 positions match TRBD2. This CDR3 has 17 residues. Germline lookup yields CDR1 SGHNT and CDR2 YYREEE (reference sequence). The V gene end was trimmed by 0 bases and the J gene end by 3 bases; junction bases not matched to a gene: 6. The CDR3 reads CASSLAVAGAHTGELFF. CDR3 coding DNA: TGTGCCAGCAGCTTGGCCGTAGCGGGGGCTCACACCGGGGAGCTGTTTTTT.

This chain connects TRBV6-6 to TRBJ1-1; 7 bases are a match to TRBD1. CDR3 length equals 13 residues. The J segment lost 1 base and the V segment lost 5 bases, leaving 1 base of the junction unmatched. CDR1 MNHNY and CDR2 SVGAGI come from the germline V gene (reference sequence). This chain's CDR3 is CASSHRGNTEAFF. The CDR3 DNA sequence: TGTGCCAGCAGTCACAGGGGGAACACTGAAGCTTTCTTT.

The V and J genes are TRBV4-3 and TRBJ1-2; 9 bases are shared with TRBD1. The germline V gene encodes CDR1 LGHNA and CDR2 YSLEER. The CDR3 has 15 amino acids. V was pared by 2 bases and J by 5 bases, with 6 bases of the junction left unmatched. The CDR3 coding sequence is TGCGCCAGCAGCCAAATACAGGGGGCTCTTTATGGCTACACCTTC. As protein: CASSQIQGALYGYTF.

The CDR3 bases are TGTGCCAGCAGCCAAGGCTTTTGGACAGGGAAGAGAGGTGAAAAACTGTTTTTT. Protein sequence: CASSQGFWTGKRGEKLFF. The chain links TRBV3-1 (or the pseudogene TRBV3-2) to TRBJ1-4, with 8 bases fitting TRBD1. The CDR3 is 18 residues long. V lost 1 base, J lost 7 bases, and 14 bases stayed unmatched. Germline V lookup: CDR1 LGHDT, CDR2 YNNKEL (reference sequence).

The chain joins TRBV5-1 to TRBJ1-2, with 8 bases fitting TRBD1. The CDR3 has 14 residues. The germline gives CDR1 SGHRS, CDR2 YFSETQ. After removal of 4 bases from V and 4 bases from J, the junction contained 6 bases not matched to a gene. This CDR3 reads CASSPRTGSYGYTF. CDR3 nucleotides: TGCGCCAGCAGCCCCCGGACAGGGAGCTATGGCTACACCTTC.

V usage is TRBV7-2 and J usage is TRBJ1-1; D is undetermined. Germline V lookup: CDR1 SGHTA, CDR2 FQGNSA. The CDR3 has 13 amino acids. V dropped 2 bases and J dropped 1 base, with 5 bases sitting between them. The CDR3 region has the DNA TGTGCCAGCAGCTTAACAGAGAACACTGAAGCTTTCTTT. Translation: CASSLTENTEAFF.

This chain links TRBV4-1 with TRBJ1-2, with TRBD1 identical over 10 bases. The germline V gene has CDR1 MGHRA and CDR2 YSYEKL. The CDR3 is 15 residues long. With 3 bases clipped from V and 2 bases from J, the junction kept 3 bases outside the gene matches. CDR3 coding DNA: TGCGCCAGCAGCCACAAGACAGGGGGCAACTATGGCTACACCTTC. Translation gives CASSHKTGGNYGYTF.